Following are 20 T cell receptor beta chains from one sample sequenced in a study of T cell repertoires in cytomegalovirus infection. In TCRdb, the reads were re-called with MiXCR into one record per CDR3 protein. The sample has 400,000 to 550,000 distinct CDR3 sequences, about 11% seen once; the top ten hold roughly 10%. Sequenced sample: PBMCs. The receptors derive from a human donor in good health (CMV status not recorded). Some clones in this sample may be carry-over from other donors' samples.

This clonotype was counted many times. The chain employs TRBV19 and TRBJ1-2; D not resolved. Germline lookup yields CDR1 LNHDA and CDR2 SQIVND (reference sequence). This CDR3 is 14 amino acids long. V was pared by 3 bases and J by 3 bases, with 11 bases between. The CDR3 nucleotides are TGTGCCAGTAGTATCGGTGGCGAGCACTATGGCTACACCTTC. It yields the protein CASSIGGEHYGYTF. The variable domain in full, completed from reference TRBV19 and TRBJ1-2, reads DGGITQSPKYLFRKEGQNVTLSCEQNLNHDAMYWYRQDPGQGLRLIYYSQIVNDFQKGDIAEGYSVSREKKESFPLTVTSAQKNPTAFYLCASSIGGEHYGYTFGSGTRLTVV.

The sample holds many counts of this clonotype. V and J are TRBV12-3 or TRBV12-4 and TRBJ2-5; 7 nucleotides align to TRBD1. The CDR3 is 14 residues long. With V trimmed by 6 bases and J by 4 bases, 8 bases remained unmatched. The CDR3 region has the DNA TGTGCCAGCAGCAGCCAACAGGGGCGAGAGACCCAGTACTTC. Amino acids: CASSSQQGRETQYF.

The chain uses TRBV13 and TRBJ2-1; TRBD1 might be the D (7 bases). The length of the CDR3 is 16 residues. Germline V gives CDR1 PRHDT, CDR2 FYEKMQ (reference sequence). Trimming pared 5 bases from V and 0 bases from J, leaving 14 bases between. The CDR3 bases are TGTGCCAGCAGCACCCGCGGGACAGACTCCTACAATGAGCAGTTCTTC. Protein product: CASSTRGTDSYNEQFF.

The sample holds many counts of this clonotype. The chain couples TRBV7-9 to TRBJ2-7; 13 nucleotides line up with TRBD2. Germline CDR1 reads SEHNR; CDR2 reads FQNEAQ (reference sequence). V was clipped by 9 bases and J by 2 bases; unmatched bases: 1. The CDR3 runs 13 residues. CDR3 sequence reads: CASGTSGTYEQYF. The DNA of the CDR3 is TGTGCCAGTGGGACTAGCGGGACCTACGAGCAGTACTTC.

This clonotype was observed a few times. The chain employs TRBV5-8 and TRBJ1-6; D gene unclear. Germline V lookup: CDR1 SGHTS, CDR2 YDEGEE. The CDR3 is 12 residues long. V was pared by 6 bases and J by 11 bases, with 12 bases between. For the CDR3, the DNA is TGTGCCAGCAACCTGCTACGGACACCCCTCCACTTT. As protein: CASNLLRTPLHF.

A few counts support this clonotype. J is TRBJ1-5 and V is TRBV19; no reliable D call. This CDR3 has 15 amino acids. V was trimmed by 3 bases and J by 2 bases, leaving 11 bases between them. The germline gives CDR1 LNHDA, CDR2 SQIVND (reference sequence). The CDR3 DNA reads as TGTGCCAGTAGTATCAAGGGCTTGGGCAATCAGCCCCAGCATTTT. It is translated as CASSIKGLGNQPQHF.

This clonotype was counted at least ten times. The CDR3 spells CGYSSQYEQYF. The CDR3 region has the DNA TGCGGGTACTCTAGTCAGTACGAGCAGTACTTC. The chain joins TRBV20-1 to TRBJ2-7; no definite D call. Germline CDR1 reads DFQATT; CDR2 reads SNEGSKA (reference sequence). There are 11 residues in the CDR3.

This clonotype was recorded many times. This chain uses TRBV12-3 or TRBV12-4 with TRBJ1-2; D is perhaps TRBD1 (6 bases). CDR3 length equals 15 residues. The V end lost 6 bases, the J end lost 8 bases, and 22 bases lay between the germline ends. This chain's CDR3 is CASSTRLQGISGYTF. DNA of the CDR3: TGTGCCAGCAGCACGCGCCTACAGGGAATATCGGGCTACACCTTC.

This clonotype came up many times. The gene calls are TRBV7-8 and TRBJ1-2, with D uncertain. CDR1 is SGHVS, CDR2 FQNEAQ, per germline. Trimming cost V 4 bases and J 4 bases, with 10 bases left between them. The CDR3 runs to 13 residues. The CDR3 nucleotides are TGTGCCAGCAGCTCAGACGGTCCCTATGGCTACACCTTC. This translates into CASSSDGPYGYTF.

This clonotype occurred many times. The chain carries TRBV19 and TRBJ2-3; no reliable D call. Per the germline V gene, CDR1 is LNHDA and CDR2 is SQIVND (reference sequence). The CDR3 spans 12 residues. Trimming took off 5 bases at V and 7 bases at J, with 10 bases between the two ends. CDR3: CASSSDLNTQYF. CDR3 nucleotide sequence: TGTGCCAGTAGTTCAGACCTTAATACGCAGTATTTT.

This clonotype was found a few times. CDR3 residues: CASSLDSPGQAGYGYTF. The CDR3 DNA reads as TGCGCCAGCAGCTTGGATAGCCCTGGACAGGCGGGCTATGGCTACACCTTC. The chain combines TRBV5-1 with TRBJ1-2; 7 nucleotides match TRBD1. The J segment lost 4 bases and the V segment lost 0 bases, leaving 12 bases of the junction unmatched. The CDR3 loop spans 17 amino acids. CDR1 SGHRS and CDR2 YFSETQ come from the germline V gene.

There are many counts of this clonotype. In nucleotides, the CDR3 is TGTGCCAGCAGCGAAGTCGATTCACCCCTCCACTTT. Amino acids: CASSEVDSPLHF. The rearrangement uses TRBV27 and TRBJ1-6; D gene unclear. Trimming took 6 bases from V and 8 from J, leaving 8 bases between them. The CDR3 length is 12 residues. Germline loops: CDR1 MNHEY, CDR2 SMNVEV (reference sequence).

This clonotype appeared many times. The rearrangement uses TRBV7-8 and TRBJ2-1; weak D call: TRBD2 (5 bases). There are 9 residues in the CDR3. V was pared by 9 bases and J by 15 bases, with 12 bases between. From germline, CDR1 is SGHVS and CDR2 FQNEAQ. This CDR3 reads CASGERRFF. CDR3 nucleotide sequence: TGTGCCAGTGGGGAGCGGAGGTTCTTC.

The CDR3 region is CSVDRPTRQGYNEQFF. CDR3 sequence (DNA): TGCAGCGTTGATAGGCCTACGAGACAGGGATACAATGAGCAGTTCTTC. V is TRBV29-1 and J is TRBJ2-1; 7 bases are a match to TRBD1. Germline CDR1 SQVTM, CDR2 ANQGSEA. This CDR3 spans 16 amino acids. V dropped 3 bases and J dropped 4; count of bases not matched to a gene: 12.

V usage is TRBV28 and J usage is TRBJ2-7; 7 bases agree with TRBD2. This CDR3 contains 14 residues. Trimming at V came to 6 bases and at J to 2 bases, leaving 7 bases not matched to a gene. CDR1 and CDR2 (germline): MDHEN, SYDVKM. The DNA of the CDR3 is TGTGCCAGCAGAGCTTCCAGCGGGACCTACGAGCAGTACTTC. Protein sequence: CASRASSGTYEQYF. Together with reference TRBV28 and TRBJ2-7, the CDR3 gives the full variable domain: DVKVTQSSRYLVKRTGEKVFLECVQDMDHENMFWYRQDPGLGLRLIYFSYDVKMKEKGDIPEGYSVSREKKERFSLILESASTNQTSMYLCASRASSGTYEQYFGPGTRLTVT.

The chain couples TRBV27 to TRBJ2-1; D not certain. V was pared by 2 bases and J by 12 bases, with 11 bases between. The CDR3 consists of 12 residues. CDR1 and CDR2 from the germline V gene are MNHEY and SMNVEV (reference sequence). CDR3 loop: CASSLAVYRQFF. CDR3 in DNA: TGTGCCAGCAGTTTAGCCGTGTATCGGCAGTTCTTC.

This clonotype was detected ten times or more. The CDR3 region has the DNA TGCGCCAGCAGCGGTCTAGAATACAATGAGCAGTTCTTC. Encoded protein: CASSGLEYNEQFF. V usage is TRBV5-1 and J usage is TRBJ2-1; no reliable D call. V was pared by 4 bases and J by 4 bases, with 9 bases between. The length of the CDR3 is 13 residues. CDR1 and CDR2 (germline): SGHRS, YFSETQ.

This clonotype was observed at least ten times. The rearrangement joins TRBV7-9 to TRBJ2-7; no reliable D call. CDR1 and CDR2 (germline): SEHNR, FQNEAQ (reference sequence). This CDR3 is built from 16 residues. V dropped 1 base and J dropped 2 bases, with 15 bases sitting between them. This CDR3 is CASSLVPGISPYEQYF. CDR3 DNA sequence: TGTGCCAGCAGCTTAGTTCCGGGTATATCGCCCTACGAGCAGTACTTC.

This clonotype has at least ten counts. The V and J genes are TRBV20-1 and TRBJ1-2; tentative D call: TRBD1 (6 bases). Germline assignment: CDR1 DFQATT and CDR2 SNEGSKA (reference sequence). The length of the CDR3 is 14 residues. The V and J ends lost 5 bases and 2 bases respectively, with 15 bases between them. Here the CDR3 reads CSADATGINYGYTF. CDR3 DNA sequence: TGCAGTGCTGACGCTACAGGGATCAACTATGGCTACACCTTC.

This clonotype showed up just a few times. The rearrangement uses TRBV4-1 and TRBJ2-1; a weak D match, TRBD1 (5 bases). CDR3 length: 16 amino acids. Trimming took 0 bases from V and 4 from J, leaving 13 bases between them. CDR1 and CDR2 (germline): MGHRA, YSYEKL. Written as DNA, the CDR3 is TGCGCCAGCAGCCAAGATAGGGCTAGGGGATACAATGAGCAGTTCTTC. Amino acids: CASSQDRARGYNEQFF.